What follows are 5 T cell receptor beta chains derived from one specimen sequenced in a study of T cell responses to AZD1222 COVID-19 vaccine. Profiling relied on immunoSEQ multiplex PCR, and the TCRdb table lists in-frame clones only, not all of them. The table lists about 74,000 clones, about 91% of them singletons. The specimen comprised peripheral blood, sampled 28 days after the second AZD1222 dose. These receptor sequences come from an adult who received the AZD1222 COVID-19 vaccine.

J is TRBJ2-7 and V is TRBV11-2; the match to TRBD2 covers 8 bases. V gave up 3 bases and J gave up 2 bases; unmatched junction bases: 3. Per germline, CDR1 SGHAT and CDR2 FQNNGV. The CDR3 contains 14 residues. CDR3 in DNA: TGTGCCAGCAGCTTTTCGGGACTAGCCTACGAGCAGTACTTC. This sequence encodes CASSFSGLAYEQYF.

V and J are TRBV5-4 and TRBJ2-1; 7 bases agree with TRBD1. Germline V gene sequence: CDR1 SGHNT, CDR2 YYREEE (reference sequence). V was clipped by 9 bases and J by 0 bases; unmatched bases: 9. This CDR3 is 15 amino acids long. The CDR3 is CATLNRGSSYNEQFF. Here the CDR3 DNA reads TGTGCCACGTTGAACAGGGGAAGCTCCTACAATGAGCAGTTCTTC.

V is TRBV3-1 (or the pseudogene TRBV3-2) and J is TRBJ2-7; D tentatively fits TRBD1 or TRBD2 (5 bases each). Germline-derived CDR1 and CDR2 are LGHDT and YNNKEL (reference sequence). This CDR3 is 15 amino acids long. V lost 4 bases and J lost 9, with 22 bases in between. The CDR3 DNA reads TGTGCCAGCAGCCTCCTATCTGGGACCCGAGGCGGGCAGTACTTC. The encoded protein is CASSLLSGTRGGQYF.

J is TRBJ2-7 and V is TRBV5-8, with D hard to call. CDR3 length: 11 amino acids. The germline V gene encodes CDR1 SGHTS and CDR2 YDEGEE. Trimming left V 3 bases short and J 0 bases short, with 1 base between. The CDR3 protein is CASSYSYEQYF. The DNA of the CDR3 is TGTGCCAGCAGCTACTCCTACGAGCAGTACTTC.

This clone has a handful of counts. The sample carries other DNA sequences with the same CDR3. The gene calls are TRBV12-3 or TRBV12-4 and TRBJ2-2; no firm D call. Trimming shortened V by 3 bases and J by 7 bases, and 3 bases separated the two germline ends. The CDR3 totals 11 residues. The CDR3 spells CASSLRGELFF. For the CDR3, the DNA is TGTGCCAGCAGTTTGCGCGGGGAGCTGTTTTTT.